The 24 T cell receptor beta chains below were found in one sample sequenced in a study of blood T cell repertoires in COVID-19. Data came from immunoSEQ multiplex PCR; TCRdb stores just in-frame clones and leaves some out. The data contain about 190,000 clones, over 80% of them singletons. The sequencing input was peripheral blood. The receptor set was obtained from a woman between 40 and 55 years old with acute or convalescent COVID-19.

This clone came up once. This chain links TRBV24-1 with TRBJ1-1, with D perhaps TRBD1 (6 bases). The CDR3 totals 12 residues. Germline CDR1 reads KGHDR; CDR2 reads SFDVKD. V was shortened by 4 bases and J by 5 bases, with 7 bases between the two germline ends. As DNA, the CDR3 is TGTGCCACCAGTGAACAGGGAACTGAAGCTTTCTTT. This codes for CATSEQGTEAFF.

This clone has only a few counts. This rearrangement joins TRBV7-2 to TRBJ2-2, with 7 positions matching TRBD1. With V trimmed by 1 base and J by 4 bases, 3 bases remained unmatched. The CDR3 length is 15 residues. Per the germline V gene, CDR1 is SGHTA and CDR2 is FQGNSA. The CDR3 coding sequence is TGTGCCAGCAGCTTAGAACCAGGGGGCACCGGGGAGCTGTTTTTT. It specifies CASSLEPGGTGELFF.

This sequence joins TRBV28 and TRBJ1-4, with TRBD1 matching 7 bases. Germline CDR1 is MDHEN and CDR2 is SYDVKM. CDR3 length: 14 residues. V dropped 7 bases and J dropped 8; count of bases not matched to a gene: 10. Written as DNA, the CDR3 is TGTGCCAGCACCCCGACAGGGTTCGGGGAAAAACTGTTTTTT. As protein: CASTPTGFGEKLFF.

The CDR3 spells CASSPHDRARGTGELFF. CDR3 nucleotide sequence: TGTGCCAGCAGCCCACACGACAGGGCTCGAGGGACCGGGGAGCTGTTTTTT. The chain has TRBV7-9 and TRBJ2-2; 7 bases map to TRBD1. The CDR3 is 17 residues long. Germline lookup yields CDR1 SEHNR and CDR2 FQNEAQ (reference sequence). With V trimmed by 5 bases and J by 5 bases, 14 bases remained unmatched. Looking up the rest from reference TRBV7-9 and TRBJ2-2 gives the full variable domain: DTGVSQNPRHKITKRGQNVTFRCDPISEHNRLYWYRQTLGQGPEFLTYFQNEAQLEKSRLLSDRFSAERPKGSFSTLEIQRTEQGDSAMYLCASSPHDRARGTGELFFGEGSRLTVL.

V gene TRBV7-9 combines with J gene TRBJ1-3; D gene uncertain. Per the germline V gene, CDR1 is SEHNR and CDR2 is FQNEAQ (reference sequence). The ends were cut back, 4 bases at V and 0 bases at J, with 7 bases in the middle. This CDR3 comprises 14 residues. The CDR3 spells CASSYSSSGNTIYF. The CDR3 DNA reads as TGTGCCAGCAGCTACTCTAGCTCTGGAAACACCATATATTTT.

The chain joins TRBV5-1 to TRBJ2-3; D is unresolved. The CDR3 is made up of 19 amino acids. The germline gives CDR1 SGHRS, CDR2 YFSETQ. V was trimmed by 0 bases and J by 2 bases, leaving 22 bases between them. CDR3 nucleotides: TGCGCCAGCAGCTTGGAAGGCAGGTCCGCCGCCCACCACACAGATACGCAGTATTTT. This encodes CASSLEGRSAAHHTDTQYF.

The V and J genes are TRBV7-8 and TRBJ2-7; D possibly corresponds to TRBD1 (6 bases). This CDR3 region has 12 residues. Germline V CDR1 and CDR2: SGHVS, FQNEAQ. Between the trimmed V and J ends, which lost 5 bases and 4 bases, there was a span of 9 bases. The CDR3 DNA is TGTGCCAGCAGCCTACAGGGATACGAGCAGTACTTC. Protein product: CASSLQGYEQYF.

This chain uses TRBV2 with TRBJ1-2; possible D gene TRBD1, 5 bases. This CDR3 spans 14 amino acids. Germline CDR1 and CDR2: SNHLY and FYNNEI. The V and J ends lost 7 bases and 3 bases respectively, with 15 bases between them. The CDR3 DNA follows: TGTGCCAGCACCCCCGGTGGGGGGGACTATGGCTACACCTTC. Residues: CASTPGGGDYGYTF.

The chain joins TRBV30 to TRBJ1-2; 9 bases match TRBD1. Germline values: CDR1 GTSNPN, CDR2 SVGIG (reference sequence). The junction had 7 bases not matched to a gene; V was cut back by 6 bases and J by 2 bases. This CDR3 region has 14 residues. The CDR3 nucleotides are TGTGCCTGTTCCGGGACAGGGAAAAACTATGGCTACACCTTC. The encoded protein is CACSGTGKNYGYTF.

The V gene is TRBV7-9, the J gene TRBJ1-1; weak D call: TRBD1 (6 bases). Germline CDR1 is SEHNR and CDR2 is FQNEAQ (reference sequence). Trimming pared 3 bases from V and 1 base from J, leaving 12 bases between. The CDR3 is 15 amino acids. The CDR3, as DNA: TGTGCCAGCAGCTTTCAGGGGATGGGGAACACTGAAGCTTTCTTT. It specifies CASSFQGMGNTEAFF.

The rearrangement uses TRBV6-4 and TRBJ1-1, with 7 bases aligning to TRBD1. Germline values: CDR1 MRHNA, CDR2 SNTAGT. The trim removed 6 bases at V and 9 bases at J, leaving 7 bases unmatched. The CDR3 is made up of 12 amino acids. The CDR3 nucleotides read TGTGCCAGCAGCGACCAGACAGGGAAAGCTTTCTTT. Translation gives CASSDQTGKAFF.

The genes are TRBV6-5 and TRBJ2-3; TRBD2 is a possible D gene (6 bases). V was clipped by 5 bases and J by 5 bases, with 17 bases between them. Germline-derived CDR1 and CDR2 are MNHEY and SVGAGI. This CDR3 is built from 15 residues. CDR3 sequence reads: CASSTWGVFEDTQYF. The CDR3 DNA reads TGTGCCAGCAGTACCTGGGGGGTCTTTGAAGATACGCAGTATTTT.

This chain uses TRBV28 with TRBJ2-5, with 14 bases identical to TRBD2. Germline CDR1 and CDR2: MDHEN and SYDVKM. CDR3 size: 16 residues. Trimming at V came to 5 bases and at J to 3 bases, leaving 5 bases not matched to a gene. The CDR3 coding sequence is TGTGCCAGCAGTACTGGGACTAGCGGGAGCGAAGAGACCCAGTACTTC. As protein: CASSTGTSGSEETQYF.

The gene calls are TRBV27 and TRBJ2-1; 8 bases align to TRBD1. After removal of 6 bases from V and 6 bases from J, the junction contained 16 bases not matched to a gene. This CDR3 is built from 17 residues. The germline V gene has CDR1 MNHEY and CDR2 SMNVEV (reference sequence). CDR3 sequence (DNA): TGTGCCAGCAGCCCTAGGGGGACAGGACAGGGTATCAATGAGCAGTTCTTC. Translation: CASSPRGTGQGINEQFF.

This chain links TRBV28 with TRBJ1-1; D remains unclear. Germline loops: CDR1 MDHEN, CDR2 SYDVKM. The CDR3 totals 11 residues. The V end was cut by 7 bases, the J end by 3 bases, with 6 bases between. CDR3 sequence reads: CASKRDTEAFF. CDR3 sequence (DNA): TGTGCCAGCAAGCGGGACACTGAAGCTTTCTTT.

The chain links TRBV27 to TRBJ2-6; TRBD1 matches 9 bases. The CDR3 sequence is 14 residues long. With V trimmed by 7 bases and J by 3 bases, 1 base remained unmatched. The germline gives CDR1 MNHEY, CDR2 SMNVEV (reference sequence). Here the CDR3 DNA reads TGTGCCAGCAAGGGACAGGGTGGGGCCAACGTCCTGACTTTC. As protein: CASKGQGGANVLTF.

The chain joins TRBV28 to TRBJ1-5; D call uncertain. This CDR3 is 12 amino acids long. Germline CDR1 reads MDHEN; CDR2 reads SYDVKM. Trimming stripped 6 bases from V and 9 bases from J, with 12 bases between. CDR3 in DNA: TGTGCCAGCAGCGAGGGTAATTTGCCCCAGCATTTT. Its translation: CASSEGNLPQHF.

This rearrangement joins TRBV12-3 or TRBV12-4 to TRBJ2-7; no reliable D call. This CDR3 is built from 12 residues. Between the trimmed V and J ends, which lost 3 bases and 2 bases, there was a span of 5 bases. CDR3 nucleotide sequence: TGTGCCAGCAGTTTTGGAGCCTACGAGCAGTACTTC. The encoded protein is CASSFGAYEQYF.

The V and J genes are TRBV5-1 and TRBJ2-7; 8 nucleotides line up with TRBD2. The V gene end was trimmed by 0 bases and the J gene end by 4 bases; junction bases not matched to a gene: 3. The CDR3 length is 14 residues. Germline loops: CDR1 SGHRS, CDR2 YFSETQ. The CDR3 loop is CASSLVAGSYEQYF. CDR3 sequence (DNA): TGCGCCAGCAGCTTGGTAGCGGGGTCTTACGAGCAGTACTTC. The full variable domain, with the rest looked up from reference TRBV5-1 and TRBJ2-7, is KAGVTQTPRYLIKTRGQQVTLSCSPISGHRSVSWYQQTPGQGLQFLFEYFSETQRNKGNFPGRFSGRQFSNSRSEMNVSTLELGDSALYLCASSLVAGSYEQYFGPGTRLTVT.

The CDR3 DNA reads as TGTGCCAGCAGCGCGGGGACAGGGGGCACTGAAGCTTTCTTT. Translated, it gives CASSAGTGGTEAFF. The chain couples TRBV3-1 (or the pseudogene TRBV3-2) to TRBJ1-1; the match to TRBD1 covers 11 bases. This CDR3 has 14 residues. Per germline, CDR1 LGHDT and CDR2 YNNKEL (reference sequence). J lost 4 bases, V lost 5 bases, and 3 bases had no gene match.

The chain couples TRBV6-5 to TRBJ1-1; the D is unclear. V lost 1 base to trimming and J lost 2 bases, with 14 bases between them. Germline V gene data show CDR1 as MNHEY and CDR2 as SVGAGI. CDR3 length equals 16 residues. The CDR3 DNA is TGTGCCAGCAGTTACTGGGCCATGGATCTCAACACTGAAGCTTTCTTT. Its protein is CASSYWAMDLNTEAFF.

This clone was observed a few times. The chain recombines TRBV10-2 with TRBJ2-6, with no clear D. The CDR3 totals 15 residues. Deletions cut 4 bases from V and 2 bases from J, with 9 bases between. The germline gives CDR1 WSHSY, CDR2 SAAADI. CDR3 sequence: CASSGSTTGANVLTF. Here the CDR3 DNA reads TGCGCCAGCAGTGGGTCCACTACTGGGGCCAACGTCCTGACTTTC.

CDR3 DNA: TGTGCCAGCAGCGCTGGACTAGCGGGGGGTGTTACAGATACGCAGTATTTT. It encodes CASSAGLAGGVTDTQYF. The chain links TRBV9 to TRBJ2-3; 14 bases fit TRBD2. This CDR3 spans 17 amino acids. J gave up 3 bases and V 3 bases, and 6 bases lay outside the gene matches. Germline V gives CDR1 SGDLS, CDR2 YYNGEE.

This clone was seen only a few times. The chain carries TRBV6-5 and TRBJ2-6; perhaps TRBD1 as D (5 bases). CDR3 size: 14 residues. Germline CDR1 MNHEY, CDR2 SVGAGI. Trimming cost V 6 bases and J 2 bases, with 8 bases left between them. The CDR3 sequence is CASSLRAGANVLTF. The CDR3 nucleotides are TGTGCCAGCAGCCTCAGGGCTGGGGCCAACGTCCTGACTTTC.